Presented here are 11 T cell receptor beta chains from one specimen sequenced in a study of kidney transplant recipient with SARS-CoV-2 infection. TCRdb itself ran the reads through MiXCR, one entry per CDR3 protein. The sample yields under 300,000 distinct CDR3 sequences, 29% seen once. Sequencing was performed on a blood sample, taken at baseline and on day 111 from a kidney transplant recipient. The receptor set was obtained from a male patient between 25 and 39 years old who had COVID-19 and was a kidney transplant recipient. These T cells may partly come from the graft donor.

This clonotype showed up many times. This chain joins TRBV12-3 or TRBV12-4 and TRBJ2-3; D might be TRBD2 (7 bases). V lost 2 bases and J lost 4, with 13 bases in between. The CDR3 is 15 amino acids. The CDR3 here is CASSLSGGASDTQYF. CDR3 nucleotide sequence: TGTGCCAGCAGTTTAAGTGGGGGGGCCTCAGATACGCAGTATTTT.

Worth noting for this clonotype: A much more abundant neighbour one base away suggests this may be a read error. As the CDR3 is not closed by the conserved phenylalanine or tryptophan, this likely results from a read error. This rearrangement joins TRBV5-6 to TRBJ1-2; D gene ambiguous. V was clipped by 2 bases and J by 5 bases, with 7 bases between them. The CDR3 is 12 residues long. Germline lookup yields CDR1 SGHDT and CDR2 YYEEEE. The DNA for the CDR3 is TGTGCCAGCAGCTTTAAGAGATATGGCTACACCCTC. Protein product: CASSFKRYGYTL.

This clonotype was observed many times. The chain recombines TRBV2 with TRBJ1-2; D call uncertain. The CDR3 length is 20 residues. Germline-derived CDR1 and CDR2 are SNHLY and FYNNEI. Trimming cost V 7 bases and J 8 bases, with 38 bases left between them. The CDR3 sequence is CASITDLLFGPRNGVKGYTF. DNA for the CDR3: TGTGCCAGCATCACAGATCTGCTTTTTGGGCCCCGTAACGGAGTGAAGGGCTACACCTTC. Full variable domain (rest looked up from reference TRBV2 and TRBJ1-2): EPEVTQTPSHQVTQMGQEVILRCVPISNHLYFYWYRQILGQKVEFLVSFYNNEISEKSEIFDDQFSVERPDGSNFTLKIRSTKLEDSAMYFCASITDLLFGPRNGVKGYTFGSGTRLTVV.

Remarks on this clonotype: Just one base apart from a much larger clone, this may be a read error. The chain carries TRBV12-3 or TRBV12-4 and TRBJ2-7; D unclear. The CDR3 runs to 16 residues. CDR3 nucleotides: TGTGCCAGCAGTGATACCCGGAGAGCCATAGAAAACGAGCAGCACTTC. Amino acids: CASSDTRRAIENEQHF.

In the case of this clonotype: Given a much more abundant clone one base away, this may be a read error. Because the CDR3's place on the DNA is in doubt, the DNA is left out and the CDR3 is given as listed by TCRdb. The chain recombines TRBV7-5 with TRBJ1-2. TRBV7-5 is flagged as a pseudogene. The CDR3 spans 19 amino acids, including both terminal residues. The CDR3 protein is CISVPEEQVEVGKTYGCTF.

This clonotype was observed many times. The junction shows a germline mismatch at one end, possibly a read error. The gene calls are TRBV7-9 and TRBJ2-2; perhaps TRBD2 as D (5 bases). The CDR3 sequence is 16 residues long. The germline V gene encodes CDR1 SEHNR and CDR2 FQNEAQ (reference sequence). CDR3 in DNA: TGTGCCAGCAGCCTAGCCGGGCAAACGAACACCGGGGAGCTGTTTTTT. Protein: CASSLAGQTNTGELFF.

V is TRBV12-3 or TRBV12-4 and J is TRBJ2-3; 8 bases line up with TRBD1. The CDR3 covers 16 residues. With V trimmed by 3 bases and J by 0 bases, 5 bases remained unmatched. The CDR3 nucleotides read TGTGCCAGCAGTTTCACAGGGGGTGCTAGCACAGATACGCAGTATTTT. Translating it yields CASSFTGGASTDTQYF.

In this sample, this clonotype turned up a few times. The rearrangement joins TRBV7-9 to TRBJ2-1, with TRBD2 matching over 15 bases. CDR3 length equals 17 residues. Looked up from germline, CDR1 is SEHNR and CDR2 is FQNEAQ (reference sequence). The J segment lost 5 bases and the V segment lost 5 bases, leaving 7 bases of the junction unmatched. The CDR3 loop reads CASSPKGLAGGNNEQFF. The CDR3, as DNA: TGTGCCAGCAGCCCGAAGGGACTAGCGGGAGGAAACAATGAGCAGTTCTTC. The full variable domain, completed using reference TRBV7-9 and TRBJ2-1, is DTGVSQNPRHKITKRGQNVTFRCDPISEHNRLYWYRQTLGQGPEFLTYFQNEAQLEKSRLLSDRFSAERPKGSFSTLEIQRTEQGDSAMYLCASSPKGLAGGNNEQFFGPGTRLTVL.

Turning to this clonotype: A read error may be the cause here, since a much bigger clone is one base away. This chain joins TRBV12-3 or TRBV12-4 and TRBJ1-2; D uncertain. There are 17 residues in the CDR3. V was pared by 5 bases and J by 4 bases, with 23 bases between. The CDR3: CASSKSATAGRTYGYTF. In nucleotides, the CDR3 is TGTGCCAGCAGTAAGTCTGCCACAGCAGGAAGGACCTATGGCTACACCTTC.

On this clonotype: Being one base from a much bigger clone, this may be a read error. Written as DNA, the CDR3 is TGTGCCAGCAGCTTAGTTGGGCCCCGTTGGACTGAAGCTTTCTTT. It yields the protein CASSLVGPRWTEAFF. V and J are TRBV11-2 and TRBJ1-1; the D is unclear. Trimming removed 1 base at V and 5 bases at J, with 14 bases between. The germline CDR1 and CDR2 sequences are SGHAT and FQNNGV. The CDR3 is 15 amino acids.

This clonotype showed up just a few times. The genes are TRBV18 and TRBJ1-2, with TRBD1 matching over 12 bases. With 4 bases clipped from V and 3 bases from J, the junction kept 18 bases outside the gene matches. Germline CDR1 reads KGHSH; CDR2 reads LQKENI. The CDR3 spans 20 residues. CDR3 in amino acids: CASSQLPFTPGQGADYGYTF. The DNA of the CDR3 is TGTGCCAGCTCACAACTCCCCTTTACACCGGGACAGGGGGCGGACTATGGCTACACCTTC.